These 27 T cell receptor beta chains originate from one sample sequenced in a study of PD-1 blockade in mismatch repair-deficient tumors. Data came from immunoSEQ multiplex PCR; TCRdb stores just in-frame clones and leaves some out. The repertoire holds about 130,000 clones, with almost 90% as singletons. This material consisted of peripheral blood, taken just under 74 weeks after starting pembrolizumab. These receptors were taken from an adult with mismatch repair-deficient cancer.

CDR3 protein: CASSVVRGAGGTEAFF. In nucleotides, the CDR3 is TGTGCCAGCAGCGTAGTCCGGGGAGCAGGGGGCACTGAAGCTTTCTTT. This sequence joins TRBV9 and TRBJ1-1, with TRBD1 identical over 7 bases. Germline V gene sequence: CDR1 SGDLS, CDR2 YYNGEE. The CDR3 runs to 16 residues. V lost 0 bases and J lost 4; bases outside the gene matches: 9.

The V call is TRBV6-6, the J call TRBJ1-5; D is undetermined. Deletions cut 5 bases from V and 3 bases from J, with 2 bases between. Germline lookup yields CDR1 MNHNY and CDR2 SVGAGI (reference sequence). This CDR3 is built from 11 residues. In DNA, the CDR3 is TGTGCCAGCAGTAACAATCAGCCCCAGCATTTT. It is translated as CASSNNQPQHF.

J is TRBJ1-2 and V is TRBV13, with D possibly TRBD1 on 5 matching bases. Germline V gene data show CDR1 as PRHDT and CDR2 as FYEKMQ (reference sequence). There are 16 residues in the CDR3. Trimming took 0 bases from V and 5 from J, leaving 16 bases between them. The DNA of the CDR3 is TGTGCCAGCAGCTTAGGAGGCGCGGGGCGGATTTATGGCTACACCTTC. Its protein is CASSLGGAGRIYGYTF.

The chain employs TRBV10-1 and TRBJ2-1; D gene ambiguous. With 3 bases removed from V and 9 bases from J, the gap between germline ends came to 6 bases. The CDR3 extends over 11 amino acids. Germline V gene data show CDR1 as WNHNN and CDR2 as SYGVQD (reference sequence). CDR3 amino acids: CASSDRFEQFF. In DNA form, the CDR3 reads TGCGCCAGCAGTGACAGGTTTGAGCAGTTCTTC.

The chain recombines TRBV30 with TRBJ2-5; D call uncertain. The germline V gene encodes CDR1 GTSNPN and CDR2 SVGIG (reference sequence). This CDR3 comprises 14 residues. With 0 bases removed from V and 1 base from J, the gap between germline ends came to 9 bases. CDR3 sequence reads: CAWSVGPSQETQYF. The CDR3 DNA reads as TGTGCCTGGAGTGTTGGCCCCAGCCAAGAGACCCAGTACTTC. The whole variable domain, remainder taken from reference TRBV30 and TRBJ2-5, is SQTIHQWPATLVQPVGSPLSLECTVEGTSNPNLYWYRQAAGRGLQLLFYSVGIGQISSEVPQNLSASRPQDRQFILSSKKLLLSDSGFYLCAWSVGPSQETQYFGPGTRLLVL.

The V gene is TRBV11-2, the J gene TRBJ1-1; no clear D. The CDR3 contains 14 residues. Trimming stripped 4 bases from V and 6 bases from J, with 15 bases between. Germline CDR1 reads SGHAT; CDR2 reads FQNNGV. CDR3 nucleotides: TGTGCCAGCAGCTCTCCCCCTTGGACTGCTGAAGCTTTCTTT. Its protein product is CASSSPPWTAEAFF.

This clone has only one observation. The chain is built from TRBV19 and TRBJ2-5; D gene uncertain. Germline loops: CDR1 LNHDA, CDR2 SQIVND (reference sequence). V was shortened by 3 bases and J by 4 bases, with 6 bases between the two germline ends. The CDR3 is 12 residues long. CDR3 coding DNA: TGTGCCAGTAGTATGGCGTCAGAGACCCAGTACTTC. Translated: CASSMASETQYF.

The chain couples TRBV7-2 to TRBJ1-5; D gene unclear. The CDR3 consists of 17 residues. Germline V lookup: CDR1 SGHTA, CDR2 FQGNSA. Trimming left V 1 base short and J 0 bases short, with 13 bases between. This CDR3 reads CASSLGLQTYSNQPQHF. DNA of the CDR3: TGTGCCAGCAGCTTAGGTTTGCAGACATATAGCAATCAGCCCCAGCATTTT.

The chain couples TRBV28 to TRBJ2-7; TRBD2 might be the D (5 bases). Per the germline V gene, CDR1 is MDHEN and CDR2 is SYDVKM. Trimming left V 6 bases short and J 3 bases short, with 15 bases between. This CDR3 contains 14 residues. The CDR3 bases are TGTGCCAGCAGCTACCGGGAACCCGACTACGAGCAGTACTTC. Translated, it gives CASSYREPDYEQYF.

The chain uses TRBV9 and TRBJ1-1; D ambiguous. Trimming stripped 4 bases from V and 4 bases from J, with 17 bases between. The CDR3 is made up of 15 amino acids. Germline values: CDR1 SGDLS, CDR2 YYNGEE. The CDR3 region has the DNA TGTGCCAGCAGCTCCAGACCTACGGCGGGCACTGAAGCTTTCTTT. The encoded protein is CASSSRPTAGTEAFF.

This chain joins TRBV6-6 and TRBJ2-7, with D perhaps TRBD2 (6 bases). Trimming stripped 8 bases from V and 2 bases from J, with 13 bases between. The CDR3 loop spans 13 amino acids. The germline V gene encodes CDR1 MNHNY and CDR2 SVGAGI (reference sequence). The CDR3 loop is CASYGTPTYEQYF. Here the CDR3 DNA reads TGTGCCAGCTACGGGACTCCCACCTACGAGCAGTACTTC.

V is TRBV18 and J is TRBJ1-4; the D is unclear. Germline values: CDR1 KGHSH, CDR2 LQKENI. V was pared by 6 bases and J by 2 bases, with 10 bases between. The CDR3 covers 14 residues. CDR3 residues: CASSPDGTNEKLFF. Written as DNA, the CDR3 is TGTGCCAGCTCGCCGGACGGGACTAATGAAAAACTGTTTTTT.

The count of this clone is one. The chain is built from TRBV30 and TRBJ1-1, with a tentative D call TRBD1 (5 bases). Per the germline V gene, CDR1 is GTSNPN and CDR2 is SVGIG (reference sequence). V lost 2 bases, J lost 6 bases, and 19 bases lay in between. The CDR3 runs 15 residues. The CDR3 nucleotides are TGTGCCTGGAGTAGTCTCAGGGCCCTGGGGGCTGAAGCTTTCTTT. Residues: CAWSSLRALGAEAFF.

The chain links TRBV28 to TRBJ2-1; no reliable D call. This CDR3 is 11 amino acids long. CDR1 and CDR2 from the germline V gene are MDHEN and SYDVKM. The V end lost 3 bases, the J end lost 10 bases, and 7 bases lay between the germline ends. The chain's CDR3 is CASSFMREQFF. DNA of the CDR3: TGTGCCAGCAGTTTTATGAGGGAGCAGTTCTTC.

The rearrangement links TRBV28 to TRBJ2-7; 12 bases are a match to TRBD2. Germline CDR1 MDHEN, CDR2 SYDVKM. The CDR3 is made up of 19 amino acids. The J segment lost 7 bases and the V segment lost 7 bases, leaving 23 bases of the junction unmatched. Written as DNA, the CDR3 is TGTGCCAGCAATACCAACATAAGGACTAGCGGGATACCCGCGGATGAGCAGTACTTC. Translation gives CASNTNIRTSGIPADEQYF.

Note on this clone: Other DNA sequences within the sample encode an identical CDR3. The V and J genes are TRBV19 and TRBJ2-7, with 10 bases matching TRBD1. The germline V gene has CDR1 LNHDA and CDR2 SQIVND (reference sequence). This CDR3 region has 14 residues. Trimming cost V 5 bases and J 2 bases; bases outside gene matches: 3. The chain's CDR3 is CASSPGTGAYEQYF. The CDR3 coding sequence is TGTGCCAGTAGTCCAGGGACAGGGGCCTACGAGCAGTACTTC.

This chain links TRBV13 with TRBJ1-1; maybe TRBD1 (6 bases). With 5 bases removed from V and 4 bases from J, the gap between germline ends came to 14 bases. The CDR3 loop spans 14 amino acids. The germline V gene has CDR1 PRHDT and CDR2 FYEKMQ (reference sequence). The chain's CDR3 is CASSEEDRLTEAFF. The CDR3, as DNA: TGTGCCAGCAGCGAAGAGGACAGACTCACTGAAGCTTTCTTT.

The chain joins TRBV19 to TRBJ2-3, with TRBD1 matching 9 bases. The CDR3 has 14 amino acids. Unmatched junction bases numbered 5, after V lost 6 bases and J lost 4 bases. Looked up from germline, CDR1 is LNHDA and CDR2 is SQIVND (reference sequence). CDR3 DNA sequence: TGTGCCAGTAGCGGGACAGGGTGGGCAGATACGCAGTATTTT. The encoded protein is CASSGTGWADTQYF.

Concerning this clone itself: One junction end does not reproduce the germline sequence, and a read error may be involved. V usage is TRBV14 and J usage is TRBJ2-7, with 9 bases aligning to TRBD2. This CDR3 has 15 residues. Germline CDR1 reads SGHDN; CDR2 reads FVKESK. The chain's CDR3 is CASSEELAGTYEQYF. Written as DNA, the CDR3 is TGTGCCAGCAGCGAAGAGCTAGCGGGAACGTACGAGCAGTACTTC. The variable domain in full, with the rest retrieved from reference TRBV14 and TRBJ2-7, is EAGVTQFPSHSVIEKGQTVTLRCDPISGHDNLYWYRRVMGKEIKFLLHFVKESKQDESGMPNNRFLAERTGGTYSTLKVQPAELEDSGVYFCASSEELAGTYEQYFGPGTRLTVT.

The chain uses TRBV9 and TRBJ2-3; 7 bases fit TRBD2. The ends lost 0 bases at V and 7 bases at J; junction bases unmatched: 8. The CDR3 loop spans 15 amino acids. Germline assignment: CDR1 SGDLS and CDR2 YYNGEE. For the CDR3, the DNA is TGTGCCAGCAGCGTAGCGGCGGGAGAAGTATATACGCAGTATTTT. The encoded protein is CASSVAAGEVYTQYF. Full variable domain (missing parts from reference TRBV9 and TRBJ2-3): DSGVTQTPKHLITATGQRVTLRCSPRSGDLSVYWYQQSLDQGLQFLIQYYNGEERAKGNILERFSAQQFPDLHSELNLSSLELGDSALYFCASSVAAGEVYTQYFGPGTRLTVL.

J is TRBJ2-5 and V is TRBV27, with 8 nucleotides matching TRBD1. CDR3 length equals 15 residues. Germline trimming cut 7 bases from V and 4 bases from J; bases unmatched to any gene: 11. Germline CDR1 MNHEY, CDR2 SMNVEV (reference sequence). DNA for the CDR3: TGTGCCAGCAACAGACAGGGGCCGTCCGCAGAGACCCAGTACTTC. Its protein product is CASNRQGPSAETQYF.

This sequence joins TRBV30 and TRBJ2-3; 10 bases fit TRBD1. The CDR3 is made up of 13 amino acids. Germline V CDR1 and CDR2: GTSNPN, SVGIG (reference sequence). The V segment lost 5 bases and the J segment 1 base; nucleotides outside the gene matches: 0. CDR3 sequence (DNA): TGTGCCTGGGGGACAGGGGGCACAGATACGCAGTATTTT. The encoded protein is CAWGTGGTDTQYF.

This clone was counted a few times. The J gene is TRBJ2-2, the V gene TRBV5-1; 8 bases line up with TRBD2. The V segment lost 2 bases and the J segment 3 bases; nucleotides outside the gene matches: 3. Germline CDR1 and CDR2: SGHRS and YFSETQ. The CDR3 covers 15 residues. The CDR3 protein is CASSFEREYTGELFF. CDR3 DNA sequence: TGCGCCAGCAGCTTCGAGCGGGAGTACACCGGGGAGCTGTTTTTT.

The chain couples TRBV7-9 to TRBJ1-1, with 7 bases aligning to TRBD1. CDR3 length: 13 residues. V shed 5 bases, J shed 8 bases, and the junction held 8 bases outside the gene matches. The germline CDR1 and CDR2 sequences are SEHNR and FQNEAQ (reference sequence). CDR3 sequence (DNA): TGTGCCAGCAGCCTCACAGGGGAGTACGAAGCTTTCTTT. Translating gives CASSLTGEYEAFF.

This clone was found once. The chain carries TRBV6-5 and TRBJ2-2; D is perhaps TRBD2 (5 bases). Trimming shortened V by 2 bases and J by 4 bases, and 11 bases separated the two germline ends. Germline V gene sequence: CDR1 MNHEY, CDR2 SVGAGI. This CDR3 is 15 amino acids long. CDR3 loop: CASSYSGLGTGELFF. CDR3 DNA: TGTGCCAGCAGTTACAGCGGTTTGGGCACCGGGGAGCTGTTTTTT.

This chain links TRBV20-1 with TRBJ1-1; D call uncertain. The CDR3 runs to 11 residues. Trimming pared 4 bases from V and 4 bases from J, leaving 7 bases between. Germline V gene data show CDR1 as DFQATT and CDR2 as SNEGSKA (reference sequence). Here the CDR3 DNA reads TGCAGTGCTAACTTGCCCACTGAAGCTTTCTTT. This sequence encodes CSANLPTEAFF.

CDR3: CASEGGGEGLANYGYTF. The CDR3, as DNA: TGTGCCAGCGAGGGGGGAGGGGAGGGTCTAGCTAACTATGGCTACACCTTC. This chain connects TRBV21-1 to TRBJ1-2. TRBV21-1 is annotated as a pseudogene. The CDR3 is 17 residues long.